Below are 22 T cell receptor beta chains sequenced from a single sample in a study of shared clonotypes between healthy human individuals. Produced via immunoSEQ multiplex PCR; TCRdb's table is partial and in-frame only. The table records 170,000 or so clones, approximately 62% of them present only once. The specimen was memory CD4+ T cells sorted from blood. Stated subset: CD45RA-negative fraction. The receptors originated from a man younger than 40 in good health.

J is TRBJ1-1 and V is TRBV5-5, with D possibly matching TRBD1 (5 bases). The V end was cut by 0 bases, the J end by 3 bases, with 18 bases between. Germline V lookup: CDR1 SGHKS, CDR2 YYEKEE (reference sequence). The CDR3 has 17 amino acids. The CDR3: CASSLAVGALGDTEAFF. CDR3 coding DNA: TGTGCCAGCAGCTTGGCCGTAGGGGCCCTAGGGGACACTGAAGCTTTCTTT.

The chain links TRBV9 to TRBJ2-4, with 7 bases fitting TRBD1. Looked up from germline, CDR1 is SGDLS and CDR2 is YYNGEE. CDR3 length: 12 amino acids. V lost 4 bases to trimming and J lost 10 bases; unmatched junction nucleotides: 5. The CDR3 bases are TGTGCCAGCAGCCCAACAGGGGTAATTCAGTACTTC. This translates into CASSPTGVIQYF.

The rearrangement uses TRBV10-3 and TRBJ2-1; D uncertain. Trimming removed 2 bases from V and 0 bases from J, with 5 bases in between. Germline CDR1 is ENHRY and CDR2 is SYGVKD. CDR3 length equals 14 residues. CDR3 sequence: CAISEGRSYNEQFF. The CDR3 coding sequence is TGTGCCATCAGTGAGGGGCGCTCCTACAATGAGCAGTTCTTC.

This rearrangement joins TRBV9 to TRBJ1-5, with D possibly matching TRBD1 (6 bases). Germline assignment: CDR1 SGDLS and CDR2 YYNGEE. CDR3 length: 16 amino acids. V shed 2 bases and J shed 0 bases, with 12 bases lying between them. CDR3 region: CASSVGEDSSNQPQHF. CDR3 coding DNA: TGTGCCAGCAGCGTTGGAGAGGACAGTAGCAATCAGCCCCAGCATTTT. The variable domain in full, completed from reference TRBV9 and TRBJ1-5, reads DSGVTQTPKHLITATGQRVTLRCSPRSGDLSVYWYQQSLDQGLQFLIQYYNGEERAKGNILERFSAQQFPDLHSELNLSSLELGDSALYFCASSVGEDSSNQPQHFGDGTRLSIL.

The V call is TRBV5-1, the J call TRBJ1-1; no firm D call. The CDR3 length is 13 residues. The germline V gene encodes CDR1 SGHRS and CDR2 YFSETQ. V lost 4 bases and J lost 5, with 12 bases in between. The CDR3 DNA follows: TGCGCCAGCAGCCCCATGGTAGGGACTGAAGCTTTCTTT. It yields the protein CASSPMVGTEAFF.

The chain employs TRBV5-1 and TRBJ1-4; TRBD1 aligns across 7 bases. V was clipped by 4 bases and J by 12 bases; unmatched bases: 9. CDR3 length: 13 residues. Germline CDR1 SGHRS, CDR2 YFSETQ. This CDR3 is CASSLTGDVELFF. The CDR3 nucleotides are TGCGCCAGCAGCCTTACAGGGGATGTAGAACTGTTTTTT.

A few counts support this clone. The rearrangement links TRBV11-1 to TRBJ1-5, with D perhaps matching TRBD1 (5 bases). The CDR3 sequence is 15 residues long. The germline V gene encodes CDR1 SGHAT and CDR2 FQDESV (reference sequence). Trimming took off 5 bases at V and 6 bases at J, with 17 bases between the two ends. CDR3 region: CASSQSGGVGQPQHF. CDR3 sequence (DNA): TGTGCCAGCAGCCAGTCGGGGGGTGTGGGTCAGCCCCAGCATTTT.

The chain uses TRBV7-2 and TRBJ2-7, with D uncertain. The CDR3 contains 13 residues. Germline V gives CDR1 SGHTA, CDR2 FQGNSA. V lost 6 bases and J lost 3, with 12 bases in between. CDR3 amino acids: CASSYGPNYEQYF. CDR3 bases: TGTGCCAGCAGTTACGGGCCAAACTACGAGCAGTACTTC.

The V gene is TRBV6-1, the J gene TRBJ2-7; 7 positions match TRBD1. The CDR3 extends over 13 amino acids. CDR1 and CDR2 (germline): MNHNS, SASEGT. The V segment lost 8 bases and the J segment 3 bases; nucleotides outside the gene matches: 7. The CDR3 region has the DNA TGTGCCAGCCGGGACAGCCTCAACTACGAGCAGTACTTC. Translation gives CASRDSLNYEQYF.

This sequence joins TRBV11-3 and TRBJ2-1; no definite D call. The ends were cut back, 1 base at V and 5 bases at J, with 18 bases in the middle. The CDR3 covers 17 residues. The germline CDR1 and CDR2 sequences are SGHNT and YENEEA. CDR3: CASSLVATGFFNNEQFF. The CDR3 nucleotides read TGTGCCAGCAGCTTAGTGGCAACGGGTTTCTTCAACAATGAGCAGTTCTTC.

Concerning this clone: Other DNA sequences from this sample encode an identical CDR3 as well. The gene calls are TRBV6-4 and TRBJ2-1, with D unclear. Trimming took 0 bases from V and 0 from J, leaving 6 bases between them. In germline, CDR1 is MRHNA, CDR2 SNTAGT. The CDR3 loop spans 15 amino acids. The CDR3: CASSDSAGSYNEQFF. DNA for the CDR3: TGTGCCAGCAGTGACTCTGCAGGCTCCTACAATGAGCAGTTCTTC.

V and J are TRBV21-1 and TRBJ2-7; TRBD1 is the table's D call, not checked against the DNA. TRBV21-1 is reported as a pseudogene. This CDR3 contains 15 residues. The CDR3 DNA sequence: TGTGCCAGCGCCCCCACTGGACAGCTATCCTACGAGCAGTACTTC. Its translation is CASAPTGQLSYEQYF.

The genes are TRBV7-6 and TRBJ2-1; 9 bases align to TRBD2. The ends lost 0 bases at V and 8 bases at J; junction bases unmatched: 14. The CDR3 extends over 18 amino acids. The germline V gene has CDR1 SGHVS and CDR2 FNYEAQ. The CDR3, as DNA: TGTGCCAGCAGCTTAGCGGGGAAGAGGGGACTAGCATCTGATGAGCAGTTCTTC. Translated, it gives CASSLAGKRGLASDEQFF.

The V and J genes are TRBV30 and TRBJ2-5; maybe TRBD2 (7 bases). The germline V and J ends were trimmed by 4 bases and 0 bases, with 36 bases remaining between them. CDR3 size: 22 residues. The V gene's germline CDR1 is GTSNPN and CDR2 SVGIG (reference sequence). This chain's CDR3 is CAWISPGGAPKPGYWYQETQYF. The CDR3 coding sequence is TGTGCCTGGATATCTCCGGGGGGCGCCCCTAAACCTGGTTATTGGTACCAAGAGACCCAGTACTTC.

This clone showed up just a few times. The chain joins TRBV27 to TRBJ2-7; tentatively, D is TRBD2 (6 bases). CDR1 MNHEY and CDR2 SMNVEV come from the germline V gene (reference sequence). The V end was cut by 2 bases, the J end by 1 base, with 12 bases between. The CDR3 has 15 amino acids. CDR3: CASSLKRATSYEQYF. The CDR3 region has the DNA TGTGCCAGCAGTTTAAAGCGGGCCACGTCCTACGAGCAGTACTTC.

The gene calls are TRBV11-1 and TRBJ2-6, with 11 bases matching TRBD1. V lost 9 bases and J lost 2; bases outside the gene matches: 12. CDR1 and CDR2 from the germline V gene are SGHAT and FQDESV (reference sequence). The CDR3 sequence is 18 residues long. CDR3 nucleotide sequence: TGTGCCAGTCAGAGTGGGGACAGGGGGATGGCTGGGGCCAACGTCCTGACTTTC. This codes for CASQSGDRGMAGANVLTF.

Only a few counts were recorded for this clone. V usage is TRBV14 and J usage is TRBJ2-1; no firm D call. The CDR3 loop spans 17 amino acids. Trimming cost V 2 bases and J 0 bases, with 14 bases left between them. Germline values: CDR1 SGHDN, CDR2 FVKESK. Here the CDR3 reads CASSQIRDSDSYNEQFF. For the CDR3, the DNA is TGTGCCAGCAGCCAAATCAGAGACTCTGACTCCTACAATGAGCAGTTCTTC.

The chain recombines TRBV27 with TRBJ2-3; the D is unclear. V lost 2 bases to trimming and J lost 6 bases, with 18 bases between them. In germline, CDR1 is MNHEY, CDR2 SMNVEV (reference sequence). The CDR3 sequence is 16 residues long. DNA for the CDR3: TGTGCCAGCAGTTTACTAGGCTTTGAGAACTCCGATACGCAGTATTTT. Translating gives CASSLLGFENSDTQYF.

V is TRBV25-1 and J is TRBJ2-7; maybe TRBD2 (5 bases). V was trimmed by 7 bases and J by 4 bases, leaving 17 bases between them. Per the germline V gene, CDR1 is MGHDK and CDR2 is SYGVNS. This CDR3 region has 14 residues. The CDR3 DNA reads TGTGCCAGCAAATCTTCCGGACTTGTTTACGAGCAGTACTTC. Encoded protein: CASKSSGLVYEQYF.

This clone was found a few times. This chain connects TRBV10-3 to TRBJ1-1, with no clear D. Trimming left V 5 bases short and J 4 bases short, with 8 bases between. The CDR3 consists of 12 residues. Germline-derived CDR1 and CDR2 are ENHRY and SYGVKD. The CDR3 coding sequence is TGTGCCATCAGTCCGGGAAGCACTGAAGCTTTCTTT. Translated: CAISPGSTEAFF.

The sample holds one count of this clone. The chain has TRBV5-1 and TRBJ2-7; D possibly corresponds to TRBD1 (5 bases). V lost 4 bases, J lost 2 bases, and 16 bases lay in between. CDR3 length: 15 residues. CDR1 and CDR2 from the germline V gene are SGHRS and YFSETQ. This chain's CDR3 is CASSIPGATAYEQYF. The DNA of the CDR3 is TGCGCCAGCAGCATCCCTGGGGCCACGGCCTACGAGCAGTACTTC. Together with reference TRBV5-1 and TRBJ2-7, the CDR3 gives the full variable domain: KAGVTQTPRYLIKTRGQQVTLSCSPISGHRSVSWYQQTPGQGLQFLFEYFSETQRNKGNFPGRFSGRQFSNSRSEMNVSTLELGDSALYLCASSIPGATAYEQYFGPGTRLTVT.

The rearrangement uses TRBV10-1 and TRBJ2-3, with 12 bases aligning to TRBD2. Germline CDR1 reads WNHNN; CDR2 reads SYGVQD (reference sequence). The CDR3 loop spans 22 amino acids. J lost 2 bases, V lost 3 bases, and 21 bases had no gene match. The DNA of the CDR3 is TGCGCCAGCAGTGACCGGAAAATGGGGCTAGCGGGAGGGCCTTCCCCCACAGATACGCAGTATTTT. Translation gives CASSDRKMGLAGGPSPTDTQYF.